One and the same sample provided the 15 T cell receptor beta chains below, sequenced in a study of shared clonotypes between healthy human individuals. TCRdb's table, derived via immunoSEQ multiplex PCR, lists solely in-frame clones and lacks some. The table includes 1,400,000 or so clones, 98% detected once. Input material: naive CD4+ T cells sorted from blood. Subset indicated: CD45RA+ positively selected. These receptors all come from a man aged 25-45 years in good health.

The chain recombines TRBV9 with TRBJ2-7; 8 nucleotides line up with TRBD1. The CDR3 is 15 residues long. V dropped 0 bases and J dropped 3; count of bases not matched to a gene: 5. Germline assignment: CDR1 SGDLS and CDR2 YYNGEE. CDR3 sequence (DNA): TGTGCCAGCAGCGTAGGGAGGGACAGGAACTACGAGCAGTACTTC. It is translated as CASSVGRDRNYEQYF.

This chain uses TRBV28 with TRBJ2-7; D is tentatively TRBD1 or TRBD2 (5 bases each). Trimming left V 5 bases short and J 1 base short, with 15 bases between. Germline V lookup: CDR1 MDHEN, CDR2 SYDVKM. CDR3 length equals 15 residues. CDR3 amino acids: CASSRDLVSSYEQYF. The CDR3 DNA reads TGTGCCAGCAGTCGGGACCTCGTGTCGTCCTACGAGCAGTACTTC.

The rearrangement joins TRBV19 to TRBJ2-2; D possibly matches TRBD1 or TRBD2 (5 bases each). Looked up from germline, CDR1 is LNHDA and CDR2 is SQIVND (reference sequence). V was trimmed by 3 bases and J by 5 bases, leaving 13 bases between them. The CDR3 loop spans 15 amino acids. The CDR3 DNA follows: TGTGCCAGTAGTATGGTAGGGGAGAGGACCGGGGAGCTGTTTTTT. Its protein is CASSMVGERTGELFF.

The V gene is TRBV25-1, the J gene TRBJ2-7; 9 bases line up with TRBD2. This CDR3 is 15 amino acids long. CDR1 is MGHDK and CDR2 is SYGVNS in the germline V gene. The ends lost 3 bases at V and 4 bases at J; junction bases unmatched: 7. CDR3 nucleotides: TGTGCCAGCAGTGAGGGCGCTAGCGGGACTTACGAGCAGTACTTC. Amino acids: CASSEGASGTYEQYF.

The gene calls are TRBV7-8 and TRBJ2-3, with TRBD2 matching over 12 bases. J lost 4 bases, V lost 5 bases, and 7 bases had no gene match. The CDR3 is 16 amino acids. Germline V gives CDR1 SGHVS, CDR2 FQNEAQ. CDR3 residues: CASSNRLAGVSDTQYF. Here the CDR3 DNA reads TGTGCCAGCAGCAACCGACTAGCGGGAGTCTCAGATACGCAGTATTTT.

V gene TRBV5-1 combines with J gene TRBJ2-6; D gene uncertain. The CDR3 length is 16 residues. Germline V gene sequence: CDR1 SGHRS, CDR2 YFSETQ. V was clipped by 9 bases and J by 0 bases, with 16 bases between them. CDR3 DNA sequence: TGCGCCACCTACCCTGGACCCGGCTCTGGGGCCAACGTCCTGACTTTC. The encoded protein is CATYPGPGSGANVLTF.

Comments on this clone: The identical CDR3 is also encoded by other nucleotide sequences in the sample. The chain carries TRBV6-1 and TRBJ1-5; D gene unclear. The germline V gene encodes CDR1 MNHNS and CDR2 SASEGT. The CDR3 has 14 amino acids. The ends were cut back, 1 base at V and 2 bases at J, with 6 bases in the middle. This chain's CDR3 is CASSEGRGNQPQHF. The CDR3 DNA reads TGTGCCAGCAGTGAAGGAAGGGGCAATCAGCCCCAGCATTTT.

The gene calls are TRBV5-1 and TRBJ2-2, with D perhaps given as TRBD1 or TRBD2 (5 bases each). CDR1 and CDR2 from the germline V gene are SGHRS and YFSETQ. This CDR3 has 15 amino acids. The germline V and J ends were trimmed by 4 bases and 4 bases, with 14 bases remaining between them. CDR3 in amino acids: CASSRDGIGTGELFF. In nucleotides, the CDR3 is TGCGCCAGCAGCCGGGACGGAATCGGCACCGGGGAGCTGTTTTTT.

CDR3 residues: CASSLGRRAYEQYF. CDR3 bases: TGCGCCAGCAGCTTGGGAAGGAGGGCCTACGAGCAGTACTTC. The rearrangement joins TRBV5-1 to TRBJ2-7, with a tentative D call TRBD2 (6 bases). The V and J ends lost 0 bases and 2 bases respectively, with 9 bases between them. The CDR3 runs 14 residues. CDR1 and CDR2 from the germline V gene are SGHRS and YFSETQ.

The chain combines TRBV7-9 with TRBJ1-1, with 10 bases aligning to TRBD1. The germline gives CDR1 SEHNR, CDR2 FQNEAQ (reference sequence). This CDR3 spans 13 amino acids. The ends lost 5 bases at V and 11 bases at J; junction bases unmatched: 8. This CDR3 reads CASSPGQGKRAFF. In DNA, the CDR3 is TGTGCCAGCAGCCCGGGACAGGGGAAACGGGCTTTCTTT.

This chain uses TRBV27 with TRBJ1-1, with no clear D. Germline values: CDR1 MNHEY, CDR2 SMNVEV (reference sequence). V was cut by 2 bases and J by 4 bases, with 8 bases left in between. CDR3 size: 13 residues. The CDR3 here is CASSLLGSTEAFF. For the CDR3, the DNA is TGTGCCAGCAGTTTACTGGGGTCCACTGAAGCTTTCTTT.

V and J are TRBV27 and TRBJ1-2; tentative D call: TRBD1 (6 bases). V was shortened by 3 bases and J by 8 bases, with 13 bases between the two germline ends. The CDR3 totals 13 residues. Germline lookup yields CDR1 MNHEY and CDR2 SMNVEV (reference sequence). Here the CDR3 reads CASSFDRLGGYTF. CDR3 DNA sequence: TGTGCCAGCAGTTTCGACAGGTTAGGAGGCTACACCTTC.

V usage is TRBV5-5 and J usage is TRBJ1-5, with D perhaps matching TRBD1 (6 bases). This CDR3 contains 14 residues. The V gene's germline CDR1 is SGHKS and CDR2 YYEKEE (reference sequence). The V end was cut by 4 bases, the J end by 4 bases, with 12 bases between. CDR3 bases: TGTGCCAGCAGCGGAGCCAGGGGTAATCAGCCCCAGCATTTT. Its protein is CASSGARGNQPQHF.

Here the CDR3 reads CASGQFNGRAGNEQFF. Written as DNA, the CDR3 is TGCGCCAGCGGCCAGTTTAACGGGAGGGCCGGAAATGAGCAGTTCTTC. J is TRBJ2-1 and V is TRBV5-1, with 8 bases matching TRBD2. CDR1 is SGHRS, CDR2 YFSETQ, per germline. The CDR3 totals 16 residues. J lost 7 bases, V lost 7 bases, and 16 bases had no gene match.

This chain uses TRBV11-3 with TRBJ1-2, with a possible D match to TRBD1 (5 bases). V was shortened by 0 bases and J by 3 bases, with 23 bases between the two germline ends. Germline lookup yields CDR1 SGHNT and CDR2 YENEEA. CDR3 length equals 19 residues. CDR3 protein: CASSLDQGEDQGGDYGYTF. CDR3 sequence (DNA): TGTGCCAGCAGCTTAGATCAAGGAGAAGACCAGGGAGGGGACTATGGCTACACCTTC.